Listed here are 10 T cell receptor beta chains from one sample, sequenced in a study of glioma-infiltrating T cells. TCR alpha and beta CDR3 regions were amplified from RNA using iRepertoire nested multiplex PCR. TCRdb independently ran MiXCR on the multiplex PCR reads; one entry per CDR3 protein. The sample has around 100,000 distinct CDR3 sequences, about 30% seen once. The sequenced sample was glioma tissue, nonneoplastic brain tissue, or PBMCs (not recorded which). These receptors were obtained from a human donor with low-grade glioma or glioblastoma, undergoing nonglioma brain surgery, or in good health (not recorded which).

The chain uses TRBV29-1 and TRBJ1-1; D is possibly TRBD1 (5 bases). V lost 2 bases to trimming and J lost 5 bases, with 12 bases between them. Germline lookup yields CDR1 SQVTM and CDR2 ANQGSEA. CDR3 length: 13 residues. In nucleotides, the CDR3 is TGCAGCGTTGAACCCATAGGGGATACTGAAGCTTTCTTT. Translated, it gives CSVEPIGDTEAFF.

This clonotype was counted at least ten times. The rearrangement uses TRBV28 and TRBJ2-3, with 7 bases fitting TRBD2. CDR3 size: 14 residues. V lost 6 bases to trimming and J lost 2 bases; unmatched junction nucleotides: 5. CDR1 is MDHEN and CDR2 is SYDVKM in the germline V gene. The CDR3 sequence: CASSPGTNTDTQYF. CDR3 bases: TGTGCCAGCAGCCCCGGGACTAACACAGATACGCAGTATTTT.

This clonotype was detected a few times. The genes are TRBV7-2 and TRBJ2-2; TRBD1 matches 7 bases. The germline CDR1 and CDR2 sequences are SGHTA and FQGNSA. The V segment lost 0 bases and the J segment 6 bases; nucleotides outside the gene matches: 10. The CDR3 length is 17 residues. The CDR3 DNA reads as TGTGCCAGCAGCTTAGCGCGAGGGGGCAAGGGGCCCGGGGAGCTGTTTTTT. Amino acid sequence: CASSLARGGKGPGELFF. The full variable domain, in which reference TRBV7-2 and TRBJ2-2 provide the parts outside the CDR3, is GAGVSQSPSNKVTEKGKDVELRCDPISGHTALYWYRQSLGQGLEFLIYFQGNSAPDKSGLPSDRFSAERTGGSVSTLTIQRTQQEDSAVYLCASSLARGGKGPGELFFGEGSRLTVL.

At least ten counts were recorded for this clonotype. The CDR3 region has the DNA TGTGCCAGCTCACCACCGGCCGGGAACACTGAAGCTTTCTTT. Translation: CASSPPAGNTEAFF. The chain employs TRBV18 and TRBJ1-1, with D unresolved. The CDR3 loop spans 14 amino acids. Germline CDR1 and CDR2: KGHSH and LQKENI. V was shortened by 0 bases and J by 1 base, with 6 bases between the two germline ends.

With respect to this clonotype: A much larger clone sits a single nucleotide away, making a read error possible. The chain uses TRBV6-2 or TRBV6-3 and TRBJ2-2; D unclear. Looked up from germline, CDR1 is MNHEY and CDR2 is SVGEGT. The CDR3 runs 15 residues. V was trimmed by 2 bases and J by 2 bases, leaving 9 bases between them. CDR3 in DNA: TGTGCCAGCAGTTACCATCCCGACAACACCGGGGAGCTGTTTTTT. This codes for CASSYHPDNTGELFF.

This clonotype was seen more than once but under ten times. The CDR3 DNA follows: TGTGCCAGCAGTTACCTCCTCACAGATACGCAGTATTTT. Its translation is CASSYLLTDTQYF. This chain connects TRBV6-6 to TRBJ2-3; D is unresolved. The length of the CDR3 is 13 residues. Germline CDR1 reads MNHNY; CDR2 reads SVGAGI (reference sequence). Trimming removed 2 bases at V and 2 bases at J, with 5 bases between.

Details on this clonotype: As the CDR3 is not closed by the conserved phenylalanine or tryptophan, this likely results from a read error. The DNA for the CDR3 is TGTGCCGCAGCATCCAGGGAACAACAGCGGGAAGCTTTCCTT. Its protein product is CAAASREQQREAFL. This rearrangement joins TRBV7-9 to TRBJ1-1, with D perhaps matching TRBD1 (5 bases). Trimming cost V 11 bases and J 8 bases, with 24 bases left between them. Germline V CDR1 and CDR2: SEHNR, FQNEAQ (reference sequence). CDR3 size: 14 residues.

This clonotype was seen many times. The rearrangement links TRBV20-1 to TRBJ1-2, with D hard to call. Germline V lookup: CDR1 DFQATT, CDR2 SNEGSKA (reference sequence). Trimming took off 6 bases at V and 5 bases at J, with 13 bases between the two ends. The CDR3 is 12 residues long. Here the CDR3 DNA reads TGCAGTGCCCCCCCCCCCGGGTATGGCTACACCTTC. This codes for CSAPPPGYGYTF.

This sequence joins TRBV5-1 and TRBJ2-3; no clear D gene. CDR1 and CDR2 from the germline V gene are SGHRS and YFSETQ. CDR3 length equals 14 residues. V lost 6 bases, J lost 2 bases, and 13 bases lay in between. CDR3 nucleotide sequence: TGCGCCAGCACGAAGGGCCAAAACACAGATACGCAGTATTTT. Amino acids: CASTKGQNTDTQYF.

A note on this clonotype: This may be a read error: a much more frequent sequence differs by one nucleotide. The chain combines TRBV20-1 with TRBJ1-2; 9 bases fit TRBD1. The CDR3 runs to 14 residues. Germline CDR1 is DFQATT and CDR2 is SNEGSKA (reference sequence). Written as DNA, the CDR3 is TGCGGTGCTACGTCTCGCGGGACAGGGTTTGGCTACACCTTC. This gives the protein CGATSRGTGFGYTF.